This T cell receptor (beta chain) originates from a study of Graves' ophthalmopathy and Graves' hyperthyroidism. Details on this clonotype: Its antigen is unidentified.

Establishment of the diagnosis relied upon clinical symptoms, serum thyroxine, TRAb, thyroid ultrasound and orbital computed tomography. Beta-chain TCR CDR3 regions were amplified from RNA transcripts. An opening RT-PCR round employed HTBI primers and preceded a second-round multiplex PCR. One entry per CDR3 protein, called by TCRdb with MiXCR from the multiplex PCR reads. The profile covers about 220,000 distinct CDR3 sequences, with 20% to 25% appearing a single time and around two fifths taken by the ten largest. Overall study results and limits: Sensitivity reached 87.88% and specificity about 81% for a 13-signature model separating ophthalmopathy from stable hyperthyroidism. Among thyroid clonotypes expanded above 0.001 frequency, most also appeared in blood. Ophthalmopathy progression prediction by the model yielded a sensitivity of about 69% and a specificity of 72.22%.

Trimming cost V 6 bases and J 5 bases; bases outside gene matches: 4. The germline V gene encodes CDR1 DFQATT and CDR2 SNEGSKA (reference sequence). This CDR3 comprises 13 residues. The chain couples TRBV20-1 to TRBJ2-2; 9 nucleotides align to TRBD1. The clonotype was recovered from a woman in her forties or fifties with Graves' ophthalmopathy. What was sequenced was peripheral blood. The CDR3 loop reads CSAWDRVTGELFF. DNA for the CDR3: TGCAGTGCCTGGGACAGGGTGACCGGGGAGCTGTTTTTT.